This T cell receptor beta chain appears in the sequencing data of a study of glioma-infiltrating T cells after dendritic cell vaccination. Study summary: Dendritic cells derived from monocytes and pulsed with autologous tumor lysate formed the vaccine.

In germline, CDR1 is MNHNS, CDR2 SASEGT. This CDR3 has 15 residues. V was shortened by 4 bases and J by 4 bases, with 14 bases between the two germline ends. All glioblastoma patients lacked an isocitrate dehydrogenase mutation. Method: immunoSEQ multiplex PCR; TCRdb's copy keeps in-frame clones and lacks some. The sample shows 25,000 to 35,000 clones, more than 90% of them seen only once. This clonotype was obtained from a human donor with glioblastoma. The input for sequencing was blood, taken before dendritic cell vaccination. This rearrangement joins TRBV6-1 to TRBJ1-5; D remains ambiguous. DNA of the CDR3: TGTGCCAGCAGTGTGGCCGGGGTGATAAATCAGCCCCAGCATTTT. Translated: CASSVAGVINQPQHF.